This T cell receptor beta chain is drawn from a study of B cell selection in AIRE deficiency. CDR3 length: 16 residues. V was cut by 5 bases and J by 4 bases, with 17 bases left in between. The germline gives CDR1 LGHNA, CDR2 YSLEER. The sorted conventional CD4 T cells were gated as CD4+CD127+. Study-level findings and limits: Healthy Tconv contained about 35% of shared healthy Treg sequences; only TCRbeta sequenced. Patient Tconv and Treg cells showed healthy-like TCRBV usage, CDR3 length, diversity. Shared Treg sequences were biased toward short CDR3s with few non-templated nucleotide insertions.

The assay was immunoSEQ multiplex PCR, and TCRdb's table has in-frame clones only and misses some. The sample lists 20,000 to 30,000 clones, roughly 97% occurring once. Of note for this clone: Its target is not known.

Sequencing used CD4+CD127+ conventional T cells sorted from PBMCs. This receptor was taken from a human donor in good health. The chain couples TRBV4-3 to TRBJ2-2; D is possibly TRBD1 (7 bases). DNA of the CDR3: TGCGCCAGCAGCTCTCGGGGGACAGAGGTCACCGGGGAGCTGTTTTTT. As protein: CASSSRGTEVTGELFF.